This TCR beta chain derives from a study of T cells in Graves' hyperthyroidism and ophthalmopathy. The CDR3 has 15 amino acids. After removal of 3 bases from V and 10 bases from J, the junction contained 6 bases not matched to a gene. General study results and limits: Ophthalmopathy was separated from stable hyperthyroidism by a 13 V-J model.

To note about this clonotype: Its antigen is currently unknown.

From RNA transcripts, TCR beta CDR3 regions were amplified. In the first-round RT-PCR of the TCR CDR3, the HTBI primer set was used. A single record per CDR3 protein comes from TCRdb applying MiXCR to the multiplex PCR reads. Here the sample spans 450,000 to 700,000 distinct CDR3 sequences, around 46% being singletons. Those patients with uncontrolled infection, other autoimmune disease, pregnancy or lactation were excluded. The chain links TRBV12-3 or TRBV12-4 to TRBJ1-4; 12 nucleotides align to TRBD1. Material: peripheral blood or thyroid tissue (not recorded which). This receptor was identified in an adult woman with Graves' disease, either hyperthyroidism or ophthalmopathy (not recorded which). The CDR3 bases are TGTGCCAGCAGTTTCGCGGGACAGGGGGCGGCAAAACTGTTTTTT. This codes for CASSFAGQGAAKLFF.